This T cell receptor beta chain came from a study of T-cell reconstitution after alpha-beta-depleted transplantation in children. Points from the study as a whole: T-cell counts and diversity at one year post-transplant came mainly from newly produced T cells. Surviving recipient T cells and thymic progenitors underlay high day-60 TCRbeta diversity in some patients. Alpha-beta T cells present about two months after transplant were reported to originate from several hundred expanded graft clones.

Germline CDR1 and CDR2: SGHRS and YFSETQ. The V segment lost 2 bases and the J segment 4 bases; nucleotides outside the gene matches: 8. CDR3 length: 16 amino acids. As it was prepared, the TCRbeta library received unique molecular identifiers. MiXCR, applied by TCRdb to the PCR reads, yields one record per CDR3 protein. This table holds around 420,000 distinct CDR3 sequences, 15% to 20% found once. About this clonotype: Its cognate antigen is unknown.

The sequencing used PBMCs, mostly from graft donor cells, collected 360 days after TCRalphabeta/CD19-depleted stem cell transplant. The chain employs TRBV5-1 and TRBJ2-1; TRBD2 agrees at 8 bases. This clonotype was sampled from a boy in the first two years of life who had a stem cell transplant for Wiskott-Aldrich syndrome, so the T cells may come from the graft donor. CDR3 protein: CASSFPSGGAYNEQFF. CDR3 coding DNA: TGCGCCAGCAGCTTCCCATCGGGGGGGGCTTACAATGAGCAGTTCTTC.